This passage covers 5 T cell receptor beta chains from one sample sequenced in a study of vaccination and CD4 T cells after COVID-19. Antigens for these TCRs are unknown. Indicated treatment: roughly ten-day PBMC culture with coronavirus spike peptide pools or control peptides (ViraFEST assay). Cultured CD4+ T cells had their DNA profiled by the Oncomine TCR Beta short-read assay. From the PCR reads, TCRdb called clonotypes with MiXCR, one entry per CDR3 protein. The repertoire holds more than 11,000 distinct CDR3 sequences, with more than 45% as singletons. Sequencing was performed on CD4+ T cells from blood, cultured in vitro. These receptors came from a human donor who had recovered from COVID-19.

The rearrangement links TRBV11-3 to TRBJ2-7, with D possibly matching TRBD2 (5 bases). Trimming took 1 base from V and 6 from J, leaving 28 bases between them. The CDR3 is made up of 19 amino acids. CDR1 is SGHNT and CDR2 is YENEEA in the germline V gene. The CDR3 spells CASSLGGGEAGIPTREQYF. The CDR3 nucleotides are TGTGCCAGCAGCTTAGGGGGTGGGGAAGCCGGGATCCCCACACGCGAGCAGTACTTC. Based on the CDR3 plus reference TRBV11-3 and TRBJ2-7, the full variable domain is EAGVVQSPRYKIIEKKQPVAFWCNPISGHNTLYWYLQNLGQGPELLIRYENEEAVDDSQLPKDRFSAERLKGVDSTLKIQPAELGDSAVYLCASSLGGGEAGIPTREQYFGPGTRLTVT.

V usage is TRBV29-1 and J usage is TRBJ1-1; no clear D gene. The length of the CDR3 is 13 residues. From germline, CDR1 is SQVTM and CDR2 ANQGSEA. Between the trimmed V and J ends, which lost 7 bases and 1 base, there was a span of 13 bases. The CDR3 loop is CSASVGANTEAFF. CDR3 DNA sequence: TGCAGCGCTTCGGTGGGAGCGAACACTGAAGCTTTCTTT.

This clonotype rates as medium-sized. This chain joins TRBV29-1 and TRBJ2-1; the D gene is possibly TRBD1 (6 bases). Deletions cut 6 bases from V and 7 bases from J, with 13 bases between. This CDR3 spans 12 amino acids. Germline loops: CDR1 SQVTM, CDR2 ANQGSEA. Here the CDR3 DNA reads TGCAGCGTACAGGGTTTAGGGAATGAGCAGTTCTTC. Translation: CSVQGLGNEQFF.

This clonotype has a single count. V gene TRBV29-1 combines with J gene TRBJ1-1, with D hard to call. Germline values: CDR1 SQVTM, CDR2 ANQGSEA. The CDR3 has 12 residues. Trimming removed 4 bases from V and 5 bases from J, with 11 bases in between. CDR3 DNA: TGCAGCGTTGGTGGCATTTCGACTGAAGCTTTCTTT. It specifies CSVGGISTEAFF.

The J gene is TRBJ1-1, the V gene TRBV14; 7 bases fit TRBD1. The CDR3 length is 15 residues. V lost 4 bases and J lost 5; bases outside the gene matches: 10. Germline lookup yields CDR1 SGHDN and CDR2 FVKESK. CDR3 nucleotide sequence: TGTGCCAGCAGCCGCGCAGGGGGGATGAGTACTGAAGCTTTCTTT. The encoded protein is CASSRAGGMSTEAFF.